These T cell receptor beta chains were read from a single sample in a study of T cell responses to AZD1222 COVID-19 vaccine. Data came from immunoSEQ multiplex PCR; TCRdb stores just in-frame clones and leaves some out. Among about 110,000 clones, about 88% were seen once, and the ten largest hold around a sixth. This material consisted of peripheral blood, taken on day 0 of AZD1222 vaccination. The receptors were sampled from an adult in good health. The CDR3 runs from the conserved cysteine through the conserved F or W. A D gene is named only where the DNA matches it firmly. The size entry is marked missing in some rows and otherwise reads once, few, many or a size class.

j_call | clone_size | v_call | d_call | cdr3_aa | cdr3_nt
TRBJ2-7 | once | TRBV28 | NA | CASSGFRSGDGHEQYF | TGTGCCAGCAGTGGCTTTAGATCCGGGGATGGTCACGAGCAGTACTTC
TRBJ1-2 | NA | TRBV18 | NA | CASSNDRSVRGYTF | TGTGCCAGCTCGAACGACCGCAGTGTTCGGGGCTACACCTTC
TRBJ1-2 | NA | TRBV7-9 | TRBD1 | CASRNGQGARGYTF | TGTGCCAGCAGAAACGGACAGGGGGCGCGGGGCTACACCTTC
TRBJ2-1 | NA | TRBV3-1/TRBV3-2 | NA | CASSQAEVEQFF | TGTGCCAGCAGCCAGGCGGAGGTGGAGCAGTTCTTC
TRBJ2-3 | NA | TRBV12-3/TRBV12-4 | NA | CASTLLDTQYF | TGTGCCAGCACCCTCCTAGATACGCAGTATTTT
TRBJ1-5 | NA | TRBV12-5 | NA | CASGLDFSGKQPQHF | TGTGCTAGTGGTTTGGACTTCAGTGGAAAACAGCCCCAGCATTTT
TRBJ2-3 | NA | TRBV6-4 | TRBD2 | CASSVGGRAGDTQYF | TGTGCCAGCAGTGTAGGAGGGAGGGCCGGAGATACGCAGTATTTT
TRBJ1-2 | few | TRBV12-3/TRBV12-4 | NA | CASSFWGYGYTF | TGTGCCAGCAGTTTCTGGGGATATGGCTACACCTTC
TRBJ1-1 | NA | TRBV6-4 | NA | CASSVGLNTEAFF | TGTGCCAGCAGTGTTGGGCTGAACACTGAAGCTTTCTTT
TRBJ1-1 | few | TRBV29-1 | NA | CSVDRGGTEAFF | TGCAGCGTTGACAGAGGGGGGACTGAAGCTTTCTTT
TRBJ2-1 | NA | TRBV19 | NA | CASSRGSGGGKSNEQFF | TGTGCCAGTAGTCGGGGAAGCGGTGGTGGCAAATCCAATGAGCAGTTCTTC
TRBJ1-2 | NA | TRBV2 | TRBD1 | CASSSGQGRYGYTF | TGTGCCAGCAGTTCGGGACAGGGGAGGTATGGCTACACCTTC
TRBJ2-5 | NA | TRBV7-9 | NA | CASSLGLGYKGETQYF | TGTGCCAGCAGCTTAGGTTTAGGGTATAAGGGAGAGACCCAGTACTTC
TRBJ1-3 | NA | TRBV5-4 | NA | CASSSGNGNTIYF | TGTGCCAGCAGCTCCGGGAACGGAAACACCATATATTTT
TRBJ2-1 | NA | TRBV6-1 | NA | CASSERWSGRSSYNEQFF | TGTGCCAGCAGTGAAAGGTGGAGCGGCCGGAGCTCCTACAATGAGCAGTTCTTC
TRBJ1-4 | NA | TRBV5-6 | TRBD1 | CASSAYRGTNEKLFF | TGTGCCAGCAGCGCATACAGGGGCACTAATGAAAAACTGTTTTTT
TRBJ2-3 | NA | TRBV6-5 | NA | CASTPGNMGTQYF | TGTGCCAGCACCCCAGGCAACATGGGTACGCAGTATTTT
TRBJ1-1 | NA | TRBV11-3 | NA | CASSFGRNTEAFF | TGTGCCAGCAGCTTCGGCAGAAACACTGAAGCTTTCTTT
TRBJ1-2 | NA | TRBV25-1 | NA | CASSGTTEAGYTF | TGTGCCAGCAGTGGAACGACAGAAGCTGGCTACACCTTC
TRBJ2-1 | once | TRBV7-3 | NA | CASSPGVNEQFF | TGTGCCAGCAGCCCGGGGGTCAATGAGCAGTTCTTC
TRBJ1-1 | NA | TRBV12-3/TRBV12-4 | NA | CASSLNRNTEAFF | TGTGCCAGCAGTTTAAACAGAAACACTGAAGCTTTCTTT
TRBJ2-5 | NA | TRBV7-3 | TRBD2 | CASSLSGGQETQYF | TGTGCCAGCAGCTTAAGCGGGGGGCAAGAGACCCAGTACTTC
TRBJ2-1 | NA | TRBV25-1 | NA | CASSSTGAGQLYNEQFF | TGTGCCAGCAGTTCGACCGGGGCGGGACAGCTGTACAATGAGCAGTTCTTC
TRBJ2-1 | NA | TRBV20-1 | TRBD1 | CSASPGQGQFF | TGCAGTGCTAGTCCGGGACAGGGGCAGTTCTTC
TRBJ1-2 | NA | TRBV4-3 | NA | CASSQGGGRTNPSGGYTF | TGCGCCAGCAGCCAGGGCGGCGGACGGACAAACCCCTCCGGTGGCTACACCTTC
TRBJ1-3 | NA | TRBV5-6 | TRBD1 | CASSSGQGNTIYF | TGTGCCAGCAGCTCAGGACAGGGTAACACCATATATTTT
TRBJ1-4 | once | TRBV6-5 | NA | CASSTGTTNEKLFF | TGTGCCAGCAGCACGGGGACAACTAATGAAAAACTGTTTTTT
TRBJ2-5 | NA | TRBV2 | NA | CASRRRTQETQYF | TGTGCCAGCCGGCGGAGGACCCAGGAGACCCAGTACTTC
TRBJ1-4 | NA | TRBV29-1 | NA | CSVEATNEKLFF | TGCAGCGTTGAGGCAACTAATGAAAAACTGTTTTTT
TRBJ1-1 | NA | TRBV6-5 | NA | CASCSPNTEAFF | TGTGCCAGCTGCAGCCCCAACACTGAAGCTTTCTTT
TRBJ2-2 | NA | TRBV5-1 | NA | CASSLIGQPTGLNTGELFF | TGCGCCAGCAGCTTGATAGGACAGCCGACGGGGCTTAACACCGGGGAGCTGTTTTTT
TRBJ1-1 | NA | TRBV19 | NA | CASSILAGLNTEAFF | TGTGCCAGTAGTATATTGGCAGGGCTGAACACTGAAGCTTTCTTT
TRBJ1-5 | NA | TRBV30 | NA | CAWSVGGRNQPQHF | TGTGCCTGGAGTGTGGGGGGACGCAATCAGCCCCAGCATTTT
TRBJ2-6 | NA | TRBV11-3 | NA | CASSSISGANVLTF | TGTGCCAGCAGCTCCATCTCTGGGGCCAACGTCCTGACTTTC
TRBJ1-4 | NA | TRBV3-1/TRBV3-2 | TRBD1 | CASSQVWDRVSTNEKLFF | TGTGCCAGCAGCCAAGTGTGGGACAGGGTTTCGACTAATGAAAAACTGTTTTTT
TRBJ2-2 | NA | TRBV6-1 | TRBD2 | CASSDRVGLGGGELFF | TGTGCCAGCAGTGATAGGGTGGGACTAGGAGGCGGGGAGCTGTTTTTT
TRBJ2-7 | NA | TRBV30 | TRBD1 | CAWRRTGNNNEQYF | TGTGCCTGGAGAAGGACAGGCAATAATAACGAGCAGTACTTC
TRBJ1-1 | NA | TRBV28 | TRBD1 | CASEGAVNTEAFF | TGTGCCTCCGAGGGGGCCGTGAACACTGAAGCTTTCTTT
TRBJ2-5 | NA | TRBV5-4 | TRBD2 | CASSGHSGGASETQYF | TGTGCCAGCAGCGGACATAGCGGGGGGGCCTCGGAGACCCAGTACTTC
TRBJ1-1 | once | TRBV10-3 | NA | CAISEGRLNTEAFF | TGTGCCATCAGTGAGGGACGGTTGAACACTGAAGCTTTCTTT
TRBJ1-3 | NA | TRBV9 | NA | CASSALGAHSGNTIYF | TGTGCCAGCAGCGCGCTCGGGGCTCACTCTGGAAACACCATATATTTT
TRBJ1-4 | NA | TRBV30 | TRBD1 | CAWRRGQGYNEKLFF | TGTGCCTGGAGGCGTGGACAGGGGTATAATGAAAAACTGTTTTTT
TRBJ2-1 | NA | TRBV5-1 | NA | CASSLYSWGNEQFF | TGCGCCAGCAGCTTGTACAGCTGGGGGAATGAGCAGTTCTTC
TRBJ1-2 | NA | TRBV4-2 | TRBD1 | CASSQDRGNYGYTF | TGTGCCAGCAGCCAGGACAGGGGGAACTATGGCTACACCTTC
TRBJ1-1 | NA | TRBV9 | NA | CASSETPWGLNTEAFF | TGTGCCAGCAGCGAGACCCCTTGGGGATTGAACACTGAAGCTTTCTTT
TRBJ1-2 | NA | TRBV6-1 | NA | CASSEAPFRTNLYGYTF | TGTGCCAGCAGTGAAGCTCCTTTCCGGACCAACCTCTATGGCTACACCTTC
TRBJ1-5 | few | TRBV12-3/TRBV12-4 | NA | CASSPGPGMPQHF | TGTGCCAGCAGTCCCGGTCCGGGGATGCCCCAGCATTTT